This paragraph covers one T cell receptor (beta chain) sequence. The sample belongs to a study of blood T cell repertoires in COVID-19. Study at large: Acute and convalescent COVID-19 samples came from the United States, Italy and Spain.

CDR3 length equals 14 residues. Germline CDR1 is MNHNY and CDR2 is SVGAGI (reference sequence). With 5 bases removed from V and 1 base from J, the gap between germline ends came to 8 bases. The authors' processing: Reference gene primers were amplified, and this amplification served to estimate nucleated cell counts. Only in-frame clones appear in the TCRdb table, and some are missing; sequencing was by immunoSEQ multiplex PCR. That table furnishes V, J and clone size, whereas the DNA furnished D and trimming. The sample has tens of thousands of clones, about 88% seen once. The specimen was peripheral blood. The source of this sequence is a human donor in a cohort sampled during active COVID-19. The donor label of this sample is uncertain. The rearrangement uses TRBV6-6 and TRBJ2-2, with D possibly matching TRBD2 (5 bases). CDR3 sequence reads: CASSPRENTGELFF. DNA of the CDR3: TGTGCCAGCAGTCCCCGGGAGAACACCGGGGAGCTGTTTTTT.